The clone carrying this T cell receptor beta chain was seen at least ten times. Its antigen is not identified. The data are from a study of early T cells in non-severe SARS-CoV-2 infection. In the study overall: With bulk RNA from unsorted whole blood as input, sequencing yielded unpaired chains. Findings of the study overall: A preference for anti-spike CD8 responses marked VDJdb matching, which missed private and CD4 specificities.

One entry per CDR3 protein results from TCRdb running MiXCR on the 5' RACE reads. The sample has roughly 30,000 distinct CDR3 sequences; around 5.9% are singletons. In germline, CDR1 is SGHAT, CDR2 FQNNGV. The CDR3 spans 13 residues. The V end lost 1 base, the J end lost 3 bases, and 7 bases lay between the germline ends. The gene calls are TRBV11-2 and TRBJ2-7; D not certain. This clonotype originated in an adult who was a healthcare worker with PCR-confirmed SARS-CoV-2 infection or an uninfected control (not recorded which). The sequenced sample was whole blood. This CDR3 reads CASSLVGSYEQYF. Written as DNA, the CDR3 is TGTGCCAGCAGCTTAGTGGGCAGCTACGAGCAGTACTTC.